The clone carrying this T cell receptor beta chain has at least ten counts. Its cognate antigen is unknown. The sample comes from a study of identical twins. Overall study findings and caveats: Out-of-frame beta chain sequences displayed weaker excess sharing between twins. Twins shared out-of-frame alpha sequences with excess low generation probability.

cDNA molecules carried unique molecular identifiers, and template switching added a universal primer site. TCRdb called the 5' RACE reads again in MiXCR, with one record for every CDR3 protein. This sample yields about 330,000 distinct CDR3 sequences, of which roughly an eighth are seen a single time; 7.2% belongs to the top ten. These data were likewise used in another study, on yellow fever vaccine responses in identical twins.

The sequence derives from a woman between 18 and 30 years old in good health. The sample was CD8+ T cells sorted from blood.

The CDR3 loop is CSVESGQGTDTQYF. CDR3 DNA sequence: TGCAGCGTTGAATCGGGACAGGGGACGGATACGCAGTATTTT. The chain recombines TRBV29-1 with TRBJ2-3; TRBD1 agrees at 10 bases. V shed 2 bases, J shed 6 bases, and the junction held 5 bases outside the gene matches. The length of the CDR3 is 14 residues. Germline V gene data show CDR1 as SQVTM and CDR2 as ANQGSEA.